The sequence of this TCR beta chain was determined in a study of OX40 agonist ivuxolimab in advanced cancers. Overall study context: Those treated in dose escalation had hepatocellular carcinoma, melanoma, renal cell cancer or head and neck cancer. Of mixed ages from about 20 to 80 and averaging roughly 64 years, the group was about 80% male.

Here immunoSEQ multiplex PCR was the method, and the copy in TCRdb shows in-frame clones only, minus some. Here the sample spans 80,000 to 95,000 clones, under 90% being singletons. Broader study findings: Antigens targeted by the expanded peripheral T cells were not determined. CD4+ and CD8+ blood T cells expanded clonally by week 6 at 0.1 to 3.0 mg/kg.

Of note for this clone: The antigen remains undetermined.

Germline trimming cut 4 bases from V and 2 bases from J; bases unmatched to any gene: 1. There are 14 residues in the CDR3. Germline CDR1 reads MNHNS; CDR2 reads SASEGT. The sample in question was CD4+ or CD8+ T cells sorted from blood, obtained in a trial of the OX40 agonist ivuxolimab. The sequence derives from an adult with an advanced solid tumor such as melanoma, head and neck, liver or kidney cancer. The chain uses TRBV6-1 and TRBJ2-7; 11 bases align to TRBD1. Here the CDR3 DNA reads TGTGCCAGCAGTGTGGACAGGGGGCCCTACGAGCAGTACTTC. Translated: CASSVDRGPYEQYF.